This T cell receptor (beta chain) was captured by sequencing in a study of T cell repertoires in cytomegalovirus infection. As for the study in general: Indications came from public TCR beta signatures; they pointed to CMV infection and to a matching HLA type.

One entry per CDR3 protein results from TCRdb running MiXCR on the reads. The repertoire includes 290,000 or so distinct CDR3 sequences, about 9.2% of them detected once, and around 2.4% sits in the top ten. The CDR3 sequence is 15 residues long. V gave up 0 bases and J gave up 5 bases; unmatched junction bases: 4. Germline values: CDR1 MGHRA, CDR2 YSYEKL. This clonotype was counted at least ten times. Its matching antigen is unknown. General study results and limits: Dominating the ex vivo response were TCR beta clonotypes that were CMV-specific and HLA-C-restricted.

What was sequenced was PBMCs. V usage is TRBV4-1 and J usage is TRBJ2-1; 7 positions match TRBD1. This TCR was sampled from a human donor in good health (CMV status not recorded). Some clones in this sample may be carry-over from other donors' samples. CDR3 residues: CASSQDRGPHNEQFF. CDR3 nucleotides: TGCGCCAGCAGCCAAGATAGGGGGCCGCACAATGAGCAGTTCTTC.